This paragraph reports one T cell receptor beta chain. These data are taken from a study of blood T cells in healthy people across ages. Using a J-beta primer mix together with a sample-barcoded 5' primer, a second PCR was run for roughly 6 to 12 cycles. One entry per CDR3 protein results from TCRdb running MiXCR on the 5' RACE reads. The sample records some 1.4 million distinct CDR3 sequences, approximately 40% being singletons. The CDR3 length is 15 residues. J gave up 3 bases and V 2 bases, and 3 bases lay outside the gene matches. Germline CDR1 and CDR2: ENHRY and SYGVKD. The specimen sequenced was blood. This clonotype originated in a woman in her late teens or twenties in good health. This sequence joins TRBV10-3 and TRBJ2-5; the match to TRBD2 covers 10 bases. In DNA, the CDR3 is TGTGCCATCAGTGAGAGGCTAGCGGGAGAAGAGACCCAGTACTTC. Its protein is CAISERLAGEETQYF.